This TCR beta chain was recorded in a study of human T cells and chemical hapten exposure. TCRdb passed the RACE reads through MiXCR, listing each CDR3 protein once. This sample has more than 65,000 distinct CDR3 sequences, with 25% to 40% found just once. The CDR3 length is 13 residues. Trimming pared 1 base from V and 1 base from J, leaving 5 bases between. The germline CDR1 and CDR2 sequences are SGHRS and YFSETQ. Time point given: patch test 1, 2 weeks after DPC sensitization. Treatment noted: therapeutic diphenylcyclopropenone sensitization with weekly scalp DPC. The chain carries TRBV5-1 and TRBJ1-1, with D unresolved. The receptor was isolated from a man aged 40-55 years with alopecia areata. Some clones in this sample may be carry-over from other donors' samples. Sequences were derived from whole blood, sampled in connection with sensitization to the hapten diphenylcyclopropenone (DPC). The CDR3, as DNA: TGCGCCAGCAGCTTGATCAGGAACACTGAAGCTTTCTTT. Residues: CASSLIRNTEAFF. Full variable domain (outside the CDR3, taken from reference TRBV5-1 and TRBJ1-1): KAGVTQTPRYLIKTRGQQVTLSCSPISGHRSVSWYQQTPGQGLQFLFEYFSETQRNKGNFPGRFSGRQFSNSRSEMNVSTLELGDSALYLCASSLIRNTEAFFGQGTRLTVV.